What follows are 21 T cell receptor beta chains derived from one specimen sequenced in a study of blood T cell repertoires in COVID-19. The table came from immunoSEQ multiplex PCR; TCRdb's copy has only in-frame clones and leaves some out. This sample has roughly 280,000 clones, with around 89% found just once. Sequencing was carried out using PBMCs or T cells enriched from blood (not recorded which). The receptors were sampled from a woman under 40 with acute COVID-19.

This clone is a singleton in its sample. The chain has TRBV14 and TRBJ1-1; D is undetermined. Looked up from germline, CDR1 is SGHDN and CDR2 is FVKESK. V was trimmed by 4 bases and J by 1 base, leaving 7 bases between them. CDR3 size: 13 residues. The CDR3 is CASSRAPNTEAFF. CDR3 DNA: TGTGCCAGCAGCCGTGCGCCGAACACTGAAGCTTTCTTT.

This clone appeared a few times. Germline is not matched at one junction end, which may reflect a read error. Distinct nucleotide sequences in the sample also encode this CDR3. V usage is TRBV19 and J usage is TRBJ2-7; TRBD1 agrees at 7 bases. CDR1 and CDR2 (germline): LNHDA, SQIVND (reference sequence). The CDR3 consists of 14 residues. CDR3 residues: CASSIGGGTYEQYF. CDR3 sequence (DNA): TGTGCCAGTAGCATAGGGGGCGGTACCTACGAGCAGTACTTC.

V is TRBV23-1 and J is TRBJ2-4; D is possibly TRBD2 (7 bases). TRBV23-1 is annotated as an ORF whose role is uncertain. This CDR3 has 17 amino acids. V lost 4 bases to trimming and J lost 2 bases, with 18 bases between them. CDR3 protein: CASSRGYKGGTKNIQYF. The CDR3 DNA follows: TGCGCCAGCAGTCGGGGTTATAAGGGGGGGACCAAAAACATTCAGTACTTC.

V usage is TRBV6-6 and J usage is TRBJ1-1; a weak D match, TRBD1 (6 bases). Per germline, CDR1 MNHNY and CDR2 SVGAGI (reference sequence). V gave up 3 bases and J gave up 1 base, with 15 bases separating them. CDR3 length: 16 residues. CDR3 in amino acids: CASSYTPTGPNTEAFF. The CDR3, as DNA: TGTGCCAGCAGTTATACCCCGACAGGACCGAACACTGAAGCTTTCTTT.

The rearrangement uses TRBV3-1 (or the pseudogene TRBV3-2) and TRBJ2-7, with 9 bases aligning to TRBD1. The CDR3 runs to 15 residues. Germline CDR1 is LGHDT and CDR2 is YNNKEL (reference sequence). Unmatched junction bases numbered 7, after V lost 1 base and J lost 6 bases. CDR3: CASSQAWDRVREQYF. DNA of the CDR3: TGTGCCAGCAGCCAAGCGTGGGACAGGGTTCGCGAGCAGTACTTC.

The genes are TRBV3-1 (or the pseudogene TRBV3-2) and TRBJ2-3, with 7 bases matching TRBD1. V shed 5 bases, J shed 3 bases, and the junction held 14 bases outside the gene matches. CDR1 is LGHDT, CDR2 YNNKEL, per germline (reference sequence). The CDR3 loop spans 17 amino acids. CDR3 in amino acids: CASSNFRGNGATDTQYF. The CDR3 DNA is TGTGCCAGCAGCAACTTCAGGGGGAACGGGGCGACAGATACGCAGTATTTT.

This chain links TRBV5-1 with TRBJ1-1, with 7 bases matching TRBD1. This CDR3 contains 15 residues. V trimming: 0 bases; J trimming: 0 bases; junction bases outside the gene matches: 2. Germline V gene data show CDR1 as SGHRS and CDR2 as YFSETQ. CDR3 in amino acids: CASSLEQGMNTEAFF. The DNA of the CDR3 is TGCGCCAGCAGCTTGGAACAGGGGATGAACACTGAAGCTTTCTTT.

The rearrangement joins TRBV7-2 to TRBJ2-3; 9 nucleotides line up with TRBD2. Trimming removed 0 bases from V and 5 bases from J; junction bases left unmatched: 6. Per germline, CDR1 SGHTA and CDR2 FQGNSA. The CDR3 covers 16 residues. The CDR3 DNA follows: TGTGCCAGCAGCTTAGCTATGGGACTAGCAGGAGATACGCAGTATTTT. This codes for CASSLAMGLAGDTQYF. Using reference TRBV7-2 and TRBJ2-3 for the parts outside the CDR3, the full variable domain is GAGVSQSPSNKVTEKGKDVELRCDPISGHTALYWYRQSLGQGLEFLIYFQGNSAPDKSGLPSDRFSAERTGGSVSTLTIQRTQQEDSAVYLCASSLAMGLAGDTQYFGPGTRLTVL.

The chain combines TRBV6-5 with TRBJ1-1; tentative D call: TRBD1 (5 bases). CDR1 MNHEY and CDR2 SVGAGI come from the germline V gene. Between the trimmed V and J ends, which lost 3 bases and 3 bases, there was a span of 17 bases. CDR3 length: 16 amino acids. CDR3 coding DNA: TGTGCCAGCAGTTATTACCCCAGGGCTATGGACACTGAAGCTTTCTTT. As protein: CASSYYPRAMDTEAFF.

The chain uses TRBV7-9 and TRBJ1-4; D not certain. The CDR3 is 14 amino acids. V was shortened by 5 bases and J by 3 bases, with 10 bases between the two germline ends. Germline V lookup: CDR1 SEHNR, CDR2 FQNEAQ (reference sequence). CDR3 in amino acids: CASSLGGPNEKLFF. In DNA form, the CDR3 reads TGTGCCAGCAGCCTTGGAGGCCCTAATGAAAAACTGTTTTTT. The variable domain in full, with the rest retrieved from reference TRBV7-9 and TRBJ1-4, is DTGVSQNPRHKITKRGQNVTFRCDPISEHNRLYWYRQTLGQGPEFLTYFQNEAQLEKSRLLSDRFSAERPKGSFSTLEIQRTEQGDSAMYLCASSLGGPNEKLFFGSGTQLSVL.

J is TRBJ1-3 and V is TRBV13; no definite D call. V lost 1 base and J 0 bases, leaving 7 bases between the germline ends. The germline V gene encodes CDR1 PRHDT and CDR2 FYEKMQ (reference sequence). This CDR3 contains 15 residues. CDR3 sequence: CASSLVPVSGNTIYF. CDR3 coding DNA: TGTGCCAGCAGCTTAGTCCCAGTCTCTGGAAACACCATATATTTT.

CDR3 nucleotides: TGTGCCAGCAGCTTCTCCGGACTAGCGGGGATGAAGCAGTACTTC. It yields the protein CASSFSGLAGMKQYF. The rearrangement links TRBV5-4 to TRBJ2-7, with 12 bases lining up with TRBD2. Germline loops: CDR1 SGHNT, CDR2 YYREEE (reference sequence). After removal of 2 bases from V and 8 bases from J, the junction contained 8 bases not matched to a gene. The CDR3 totals 15 residues.

The rearrangement uses TRBV6-1 and TRBJ2-1; D perhaps matches TRBD2 (6 bases). V shed 1 base and J shed 4 bases, with 23 bases lying between them. The germline gives CDR1 MNHNS, CDR2 SASEGT. The CDR3 sequence is 19 residues long. This CDR3 reads CASSEGPSVGRRQYNEQFF. The CDR3 region has the DNA TGTGCCAGCAGTGAAGGGCCTAGCGTCGGCCGGCGACAATACAATGAGCAGTTCTTC.

The V gene is TRBV18, the J gene TRBJ2-3; 13 bases are a match to TRBD2. The length of the CDR3 is 15 residues. Germline lookup yields CDR1 KGHSH and CDR2 LQKENI. Trimming at V came to 5 bases and at J to 6 bases, leaving 5 bases not matched to a gene. The CDR3 DNA reads as TGTGCCAGCTCAGCGACTAGCGGGAGGTTTGATACGCAGTATTTT. Amino acids: CASSATSGRFDTQYF.

The V and J genes are TRBV2 and TRBJ2-7, with D perhaps given as TRBD1 or TRBD2 (6 bases each). The germline gives CDR1 SNHLY, CDR2 FYNNEI. The ends were cut back, 4 bases at V and 4 bases at J, with 11 bases in the middle. The CDR3 runs 13 residues. As DNA, the CDR3 is TGTGCCAGCAGTGTAGCGGACAGTTACGAGCAGTACTTC. It codes for CASSVADSYEQYF.

This chain uses TRBV28 with TRBJ2-3; 7 bases are shared with TRBD2. The length of the CDR3 is 14 residues. Germline trimming cut 3 bases from V and 1 base from J; bases unmatched to any gene: 1. CDR1 and CDR2 from the germline V gene are MDHEN and SYDVKM. The CDR3 sequence is CASSFLAGTDTQYF. DNA for the CDR3: TGTGCCAGCAGTTTCCTAGCGGGCACAGATACGCAGTATTTT. The complete variable domain, with remaining parts taken from reference TRBV28 and TRBJ2-3, reads DVKVTQSSRYLVKRTGEKVFLECVQDMDHENMFWYRQDPGLGLRLIYFSYDVKMKEKGDIPEGYSVSREKKERFSLILESASTNQTSMYLCASSFLAGTDTQYFGPGTRLTVL.

This chain connects TRBV18 to TRBJ2-7; TRBD1 agrees at 10 bases. Germline CDR1 KGHSH, CDR2 LQKENI. J lost 5 bases, V lost 7 bases, and 8 bases had no gene match. There are 14 residues in the CDR3. CDR3 nucleotide sequence: TGTGCCAGCTTAGCGAGACAGGGGGCCCACGAGCAGTACTTC. This translates into CASLARQGAHEQYF.

The gene calls are TRBV27 and TRBJ2-1, with 11 positions matching TRBD2. V was clipped by 8 bases and J by 4 bases; unmatched bases: 4. CDR3 length: 14 amino acids. Germline V gene sequence: CDR1 MNHEY, CDR2 SMNVEV (reference sequence). CDR3 region: CASRLAGIYNEQFF. The CDR3 DNA is TGTGCCAGCCGACTAGCGGGGATATACAATGAGCAGTTCTTC.

This sequence joins TRBV5-5 and TRBJ2-3, with 9 bases matching TRBD1. Germline CDR1 and CDR2: SGHKS and YYEKEE (reference sequence). CDR3 size: 14 residues. V gave up 4 bases and J gave up 3 bases; unmatched junction bases: 3. CDR3 DNA sequence: TGTGCCAGCAGCCAAGGGACAGGGACAGATACGCAGTATTTT. It yields the protein CASSQGTGTDTQYF. Looking up the rest from reference TRBV5-5 and TRBJ2-3 gives the full variable domain: DAGVTQSPTHLIKTRGQQVTLRCSPISGHKSVSWYQQVLGQGPQFIFQYYEKEERGRGNFPDRFSARQFPNYSSELNVNALLLGDSALYLCASSQGTGTDTQYFGPGTRLTVL.

The chain combines TRBV3-1 (or the pseudogene TRBV3-2) with TRBJ2-7; 7 nucleotides match TRBD1. This CDR3 region has 15 residues. The germline gives CDR1 LGHDT, CDR2 YNNKEL (reference sequence). Losses at the gene ends were 0 bases for V and 2 bases for J; bases not matched to a gene: 4. The chain's CDR3 is CASSQDWTGTYEQYF. CDR3 coding DNA: TGTGCCAGCAGCCAAGATTGGACAGGAACCTACGAGCAGTACTTC.

This clone showed up just a few times. V gene TRBV7-3 combines with J gene TRBJ2-3; TRBD2 matches at 12 bases. Losses at the gene ends were 5 bases for V and 1 base for J; bases not matched to a gene: 13. This CDR3 is 19 amino acids long. Germline V CDR1 and CDR2: SGHTA, FQGTGA. The CDR3 nucleotides are TGTGCCAGCAGCCTGACTAGCGGGAGTCTGCAGGGAGGCACAGATACGCAGTATTTT. Its protein is CASSLTSGSLQGGTDTQYF.